These 9 T cell receptor beta chains were all obtained from the same sample, sequenced in a study of early T cells in non-severe SARS-CoV-2 infection. TCRdb itself ran the 5' RACE reads through MiXCR, one entry per CDR3 protein. The repertoire holds around 50,000 distinct CDR3 sequences, with over 10% as singletons. Sequenced input: whole blood. These receptor sequences come from an adult who was a healthcare worker with PCR-confirmed SARS-CoV-2 infection or an uninfected control (not recorded which).

This clonotype was seen repeatedly, ten times or more. This chain links TRBV5-1 with TRBJ2-1; D might be TRBD2 (6 bases). With 9 bases removed from V and 2 bases from J, the gap between germline ends came to 21 bases. From germline, CDR1 is SGHRS and CDR2 YFSETQ. The CDR3 contains 16 residues. This CDR3 reads CATSTMPGVTYNEQFF. The CDR3 DNA reads as TGCGCCACCTCCACCATGCCGGGGGTGACCTACAATGAGCAGTTCTTC.

The genes are TRBV7-9 and TRBJ1-1; D is uncertain. The CDR3 spans 13 residues. V was cut by 5 bases and J by 6 bases, with 13 bases left in between. CDR1 and CDR2 (germline): SEHNR, FQNEAQ (reference sequence). CDR3 sequence reads: CASSGYRGAEAFF. CDR3 coding DNA: TGTGCCAGCAGCGGATATAGAGGAGCTGAAGCTTTCTTT.

The table lists this clonotype with many counts. The chain links TRBV28 to TRBJ1-5; TRBD1 aligns across 9 bases. The CDR3 has 14 residues. Germline V gives CDR1 MDHEN, CDR2 SYDVKM. V lost 5 bases, J lost 6 bases, and 5 bases stayed unmatched. In nucleotides, the CDR3 is TGTGCCAGCAGTCTACAGGGGGCTTCTCAGCCCCAGCATTTT. Its protein product is CASSLQGASQPQHF.

This clonotype was picked up a small number of times. The chain carries TRBV5-1 and TRBJ2-5, with D perhaps assigned TRBD1 or TRBD2 (6 bases each). This CDR3 spans 15 amino acids. In germline, CDR1 is SGHRS, CDR2 YFSETQ. V lost 3 bases, J lost 5 bases, and 17 bases lay in between. The CDR3 loop is CASSSGPLGGETQYF. CDR3 DNA sequence: TGCGCCAGCAGCTCAGGACCCCTAGGGGGGGAGACCCAGTACTTC.

This clonotype was seen only a few times. The J gene is TRBJ2-7, the V gene TRBV10-3; 14 bases line up with TRBD2. The germline V gene has CDR1 ENHRY and CDR2 SYGVKD. CDR3 size: 18 residues. The V gene end was trimmed by 3 bases and the J gene end by 2 bases; junction bases not matched to a gene: 9. The DNA of the CDR3 is TGTGCCATCAGTGATGGGACTAGCGGGAGTCCCAGCCCCTACGAGCAGTACTTC. This translates into CAISDGTSGSPSPYEQYF.

The rearrangement links TRBV20-1 to TRBJ2-7; 10 nucleotides align to TRBD1. CDR1 DFQATT and CDR2 SNEGSKA come from the germline V gene (reference sequence). The junction had 15 bases not matched to a gene; V was cut back by 6 bases and J by 7 bases. The CDR3 spans 15 residues. CDR3 nucleotides: TGCAGTGCAATCATAGGACAGGGGGGCCCCTTGGAGCAGTACTTC. Its protein product is CSAIIGQGGPLEQYF.

This clonotype was recorded many times. The V call is TRBV6-5, the J call TRBJ2-7; D remains unclear. The V and J ends lost 5 bases and 4 bases respectively, with 12 bases between them. CDR1 and CDR2 (germline): MNHEY, SVGAGI. CDR3 length: 13 residues. CDR3 bases: TGTGCCAGCAGTACGACACCCACTTACGAGCAGTACTTC. It specifies CASSTTPTYEQYF.

Note on this clonotype: At one boundary the junction diverges from the germline segment, which might be a read error. The V call is TRBV28, the J call TRBJ2-5; D is perhaps TRBD1 (5 bases). The CDR3 is 14 amino acids. Germline-derived CDR1 and CDR2 are MDHEN and SYDVKM. The CDR3 loop is CVSRPFGAEETQYF. CDR3 nucleotides: TGTGTCAGCAGACCGTTTGGGGCGGAAGAGACCCAGTACTTC.

This clonotype was seen many times. The chain joins TRBV4-2 to TRBJ1-2; D not resolved. The CDR3 length is 14 residues. V shed 3 bases and J shed 2 bases, with 10 bases lying between them. CDR1 LGHNA and CDR2 YNFKEQ come from the germline V gene. The CDR3 DNA reads as TGTGCCAGCAGCCATAATTGGGAGAACTATGGCTACACCTTC. This codes for CASSHNWENYGYTF.